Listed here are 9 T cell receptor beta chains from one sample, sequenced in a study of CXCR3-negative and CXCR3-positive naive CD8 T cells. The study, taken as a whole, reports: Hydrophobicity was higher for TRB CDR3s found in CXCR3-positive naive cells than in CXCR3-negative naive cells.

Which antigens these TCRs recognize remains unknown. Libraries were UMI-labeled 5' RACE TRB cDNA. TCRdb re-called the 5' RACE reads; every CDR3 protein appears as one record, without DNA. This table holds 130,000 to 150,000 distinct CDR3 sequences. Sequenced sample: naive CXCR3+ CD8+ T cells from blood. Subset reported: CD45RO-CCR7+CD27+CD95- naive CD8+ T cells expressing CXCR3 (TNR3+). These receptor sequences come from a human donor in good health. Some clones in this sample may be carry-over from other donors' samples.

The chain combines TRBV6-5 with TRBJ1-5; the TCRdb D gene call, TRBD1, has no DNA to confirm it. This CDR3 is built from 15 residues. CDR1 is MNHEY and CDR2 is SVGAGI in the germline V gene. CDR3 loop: CASSYSGGDNQPQHF.

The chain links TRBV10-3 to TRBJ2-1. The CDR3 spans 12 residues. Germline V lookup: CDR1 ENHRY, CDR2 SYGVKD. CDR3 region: CAISESRNEQFF.

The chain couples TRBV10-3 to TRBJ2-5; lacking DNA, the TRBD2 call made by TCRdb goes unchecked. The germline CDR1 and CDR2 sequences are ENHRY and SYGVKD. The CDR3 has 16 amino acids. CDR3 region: CAISDRLAGIQETQYF.

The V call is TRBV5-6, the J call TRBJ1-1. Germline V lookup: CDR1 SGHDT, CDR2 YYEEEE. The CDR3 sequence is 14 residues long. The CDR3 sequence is CASTLLPVNTEAFF.

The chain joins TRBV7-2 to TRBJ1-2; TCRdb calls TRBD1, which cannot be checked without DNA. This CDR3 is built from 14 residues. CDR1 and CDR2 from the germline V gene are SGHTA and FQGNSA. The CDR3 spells CASSLSVGGTYYTF.

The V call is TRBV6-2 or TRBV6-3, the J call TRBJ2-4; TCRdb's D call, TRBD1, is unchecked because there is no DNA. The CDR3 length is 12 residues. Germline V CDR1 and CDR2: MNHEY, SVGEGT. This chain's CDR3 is CASSPGDRIQYF.

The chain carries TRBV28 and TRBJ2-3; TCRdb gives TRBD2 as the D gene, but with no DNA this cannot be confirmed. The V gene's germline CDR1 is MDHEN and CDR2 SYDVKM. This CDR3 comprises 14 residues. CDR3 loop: CASSKGSETDTQYF.

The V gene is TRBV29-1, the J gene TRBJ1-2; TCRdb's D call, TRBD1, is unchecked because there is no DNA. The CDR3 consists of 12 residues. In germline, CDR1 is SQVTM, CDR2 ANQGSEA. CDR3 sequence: CSVTDRADGYTF.

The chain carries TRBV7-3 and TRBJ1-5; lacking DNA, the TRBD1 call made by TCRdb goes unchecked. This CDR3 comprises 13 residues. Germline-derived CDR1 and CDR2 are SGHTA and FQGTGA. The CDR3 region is CASSPGGGQPQHF.